This TCR beta chain stems from a study of blood T cell repertoires in COVID-19. V gave up 7 bases and J gave up 7 bases; unmatched junction bases: 5. This CDR3 contains 12 residues. Participant ages covered roughly 18 to 89 years across around 25 US areas. Cohorts were assigned according to the clinical history that participants reported. For recovered donors of Cohort 3, there were two negative PCRs, clearance, or symptom resolution. Authors' analysis steps: Scientists estimated how many nucleated cells there were by amplifying reference gene primers. Profiled with immunoSEQ multiplex PCR; TCRdb holds only in-frame clones, not every one. The V and J calls and clone size come from that table; D and trimming were worked out from the DNA. Of over 200,000 clones in the sample, roughly 91% were seen once.

The source material was PBMCs or T cells enriched from blood (not recorded which). The source of this sequence is a man aged 35-49 years who had recovered from COVID-19. V and J are TRBV12-3 or TRBV12-4 and TRBJ1-2; 8 bases align to TRBD1. DNA of the CDR3: TGTGCCAGCATAAGAGACAGGGGTGGCTACACCTTC. This codes for CASIRDRGGYTF.